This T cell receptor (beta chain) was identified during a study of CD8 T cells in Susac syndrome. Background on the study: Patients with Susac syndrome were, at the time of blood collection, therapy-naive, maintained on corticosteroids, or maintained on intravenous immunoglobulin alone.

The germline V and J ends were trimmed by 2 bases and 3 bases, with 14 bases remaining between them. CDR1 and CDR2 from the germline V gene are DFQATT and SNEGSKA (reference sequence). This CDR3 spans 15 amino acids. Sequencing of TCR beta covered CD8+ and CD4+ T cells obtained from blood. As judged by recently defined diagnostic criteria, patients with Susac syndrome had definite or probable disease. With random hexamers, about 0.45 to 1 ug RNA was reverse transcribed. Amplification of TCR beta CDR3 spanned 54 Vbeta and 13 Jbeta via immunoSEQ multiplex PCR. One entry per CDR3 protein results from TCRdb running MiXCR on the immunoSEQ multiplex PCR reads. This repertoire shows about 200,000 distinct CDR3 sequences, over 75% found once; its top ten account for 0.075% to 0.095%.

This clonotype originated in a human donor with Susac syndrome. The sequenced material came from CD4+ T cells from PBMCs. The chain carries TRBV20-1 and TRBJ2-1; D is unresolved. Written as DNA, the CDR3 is TGCAGTGCTAGACGCCCAATTACAGACTACAATGAGCAGTTCTTC. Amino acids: CSARRPITDYNEQFF.